This T cell receptor (beta chain) came from a study of blood T cells in healthy people across ages. Drawing of peripheral blood yielded about 9.6 milliliters from each donor. A few counts support this clonotype. The V and J ends lost 3 bases and 0 bases, in that order; junction bases with no gene match: 6. The CDR3 consists of 15 residues. Per germline, CDR1 DFQATT and CDR2 SNEGSKA (reference sequence). Using a J-beta primer mix together with a sample-barcoded 5' primer, a second PCR was run for about 7 to 12 cycles. MiXCR, run by TCRdb on the 5' RACE reads, gives a single entry per CDR3 protein. The sample contains approximately 1.5 million distinct CDR3 sequences, 30% to 40% of which appear only once.

The sequenced sample was blood. This sequence joins TRBV20-1 and TRBJ2-3, with 7 bases lining up with TRBD2. This clonotype was obtained from a woman in her twenties or thirties in good health. CDR3 coding DNA: TGCAGTGCTAGCCGCGGGAGTACTAGCACAGATACGCAGTATTTT. Its translation: CSASRGSTSTDTQYF.